This entry is about one T cell receptor beta chain. The antigen is not known. The sample belongs to a study of T-cell memory formation after mild COVID-19. The study's findings and limits: Contracting CD8+ clones were enriched in EMRA, CD4+ mainly in CM and EM. Day 15 to 85 contracting clones showed balanced CD4/CD8; day 15 to 37 expanders favored CD4+.

In TCRdb, the 5' RACE reads were re-called with MiXCR into one record per CDR3 protein. In the table there are roughly 610,000 distinct CDR3 sequences, 17% of which are singletons. Sequenced: PBMCs or a T cell subset sorted from them (not recorded which). The receptor was isolated from an adult woman who had mild COVID-19 (a few samples of this study predate the infection). Cell type and time point are not known.

The CDR3 DNA is TGTGCCAGCAGGGCCGGGGCCTTGGGAGGAGAGACCCAGTACTTC. The encoded protein is CASRAGALGGETQYF. The V gene is TRBV2, the J gene TRBJ2-5, with D possibly TRBD2 on 6 matching bases. The CDR3 has 15 residues. Germline assignment: CDR1 SNHLY and CDR2 FYNNEI. V dropped 6 bases and J dropped 4 bases, with 18 bases sitting between them. Full variable domain (remainder filled in from reference TRBV2 and TRBJ2-5): EPEVTQTPSHQVTQMGQEVILRCVPISNHLYFYWYRQILGQKVEFLVSFYNNEISEKSEIFDDQFSVERPDGSNFTLKIRSTKLEDSAMYFCASRAGALGGETQYFGPGTRLLVL.